The clone carrying this TCR beta chain was recorded many times. The antigen remains unidentified. The sample belongs to a study of T cells in Graves' hyperthyroidism and ophthalmopathy. Amplification targeted TCR beta CDR3 regions from RNA transcripts. The HTBI primer set served for first-round RT-PCR of the TCR CDR3. Using its own MiXCR run on the multiplex PCR reads, TCRdb lists one record per CDR3 protein. The sample has approximately 420,000 distinct CDR3 sequences, 15% seen once. Study-level findings and limits: Ophthalmopathy got predicted by the model a median about 6.5 months before its onset.

Graves' hyperthyroidism without ophthalmopathy progression within 18 months was termed stable. The CDR3 has 15 amino acids. Germline V gene lookup returns CDR1 DFQATT and CDR2 SNEGSKA (reference sequence). The trim removed 0 bases at V and 2 bases at J, leaving 1 base unmatched. V and J are TRBV20-1 and TRBJ2-5; 12 positions match TRBD2. What was sequenced was blood. This TCR came from a woman younger than 45 with Graves' hyperthyroidism. The CDR3 DNA follows: TGCAGTGCTAGAGAAACTAGCGGGAGGCAAGAGACCCAGTACTTC. This translates into CSARETSGRQETQYF.